This T cell receptor (beta chain) was captured by sequencing in a study of blood T cell repertoires in COVID-19. Germline values: CDR1 LNHDA, CDR2 SQIVND (reference sequence). The CDR3 has 15 amino acids. Trimming removed 3 bases at V and 5 bases at J, with 16 bases between. A single count supports this clone. Profiling relied on immunoSEQ multiplex PCR, and the TCRdb table lists in-frame clones only, not all of them. Found here are 100,000 or so clones, less than 85% of them singletons; the top ten hold roughly 17%. This sequence originates from a woman aged 55-70 years with acute or convalescent COVID-19. The sequencing input was peripheral blood. This chain links TRBV19 with TRBJ1-2, with D unclear. The DNA for the CDR3 is TGTGCCAGTAGTATTTCTCCACGGGTGCCTTATGGCTACACCTTC. It codes for CASSISPRVPYGYTF.